This T cell receptor beta chain was observed in a study of shared clonotypes between healthy human individuals. Study-level points and caveats: Sorted-subset sequencing was shown by rarefaction to be incomplete despite large depth.

Note on this clone: Its matching antigen is unknown.

CD8 cells classed as naive were CD45RO-negative and positively selected for CCR7, excluding terminally differentiated effector memory CD45RA+ cells. This CDR3 region has 15 residues. V shed 3 bases and J 2 bases; nucleotides not matched to a gene: 5. Germline lookup yields CDR1 SGHTA and CDR2 FQGNSA. Sorted-subset replicate PCRs used roughly 220 ng DNA, approximately 30,000 T cell genomes. Measured with immunoSEQ multiplex PCR; TCRdb has only the in-frame clones, and not every one. The data hold roughly 2 million clones, with about 95% observed a single time. This TCR was sampled from a man aged 18 to 30 in good health. The sample taken for sequencing was naive CD8+ T cells sorted from blood. The J gene is TRBJ2-3, the V gene TRBV7-2; TRBD2 matches at 7 bases. The chain's CDR3 is CASSFRGGSTDTQYF. In nucleotides, the CDR3 is TGTGCCAGCAGCTTTCGCGGGGGATCCACAGATACGCAGTATTTT.